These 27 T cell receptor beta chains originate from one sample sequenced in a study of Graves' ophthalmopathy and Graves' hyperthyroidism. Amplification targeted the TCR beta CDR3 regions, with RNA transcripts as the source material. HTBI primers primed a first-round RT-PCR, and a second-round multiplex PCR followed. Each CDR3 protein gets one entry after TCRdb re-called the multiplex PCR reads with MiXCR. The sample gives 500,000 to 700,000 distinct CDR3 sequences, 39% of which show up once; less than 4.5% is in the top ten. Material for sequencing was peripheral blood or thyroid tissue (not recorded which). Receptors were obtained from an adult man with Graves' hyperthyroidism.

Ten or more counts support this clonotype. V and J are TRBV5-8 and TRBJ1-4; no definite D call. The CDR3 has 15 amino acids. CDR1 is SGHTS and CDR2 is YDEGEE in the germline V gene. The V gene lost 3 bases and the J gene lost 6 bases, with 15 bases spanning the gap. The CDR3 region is CASSSPSGSDEKLFF. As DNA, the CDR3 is TGTGCCAGCAGCTCCCCTTCCGGCAGTGATGAAAAACTGTTTTTT.

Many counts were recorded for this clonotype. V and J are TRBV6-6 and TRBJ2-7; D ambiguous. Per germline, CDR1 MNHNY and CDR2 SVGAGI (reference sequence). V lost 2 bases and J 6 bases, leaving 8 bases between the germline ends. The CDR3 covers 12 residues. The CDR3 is CASSYGQAEQYF. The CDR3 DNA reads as TGTGCCAGCAGTTACGGGCAGGCCGAGCAGTACTTC.

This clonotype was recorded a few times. CDR3 sequence (DNA): TGCAGTGCGGAAGGGACAGGGGGCTCCTACGAGCAGTACTTC. This translates into CSAEGTGGSYEQYF. The chain uses TRBV20-1 and TRBJ2-7, with 11 bases fitting TRBD1. CDR1 DFQATT and CDR2 SNEGSKA come from the germline V gene (reference sequence). The trim removed 6 bases at V and 0 bases at J, leaving 4 bases unmatched. The CDR3 spans 14 residues.

CDR3 DNA: TGTGCCAGCAGTGAGACGGGGGGTGGGGCCAACGTCCTGACTTTC. It specifies CASSETGGGANVLTF. This sequence joins TRBV2 and TRBJ2-6; 7 bases are shared with TRBD2. V shed 3 bases, J shed 3 bases, and the junction held 2 bases outside the gene matches. Germline CDR1 reads SNHLY; CDR2 reads FYNNEI. This CDR3 is 15 amino acids long.

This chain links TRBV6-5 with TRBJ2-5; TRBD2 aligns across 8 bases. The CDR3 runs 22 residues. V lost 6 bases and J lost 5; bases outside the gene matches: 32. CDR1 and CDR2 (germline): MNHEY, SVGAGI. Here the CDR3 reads CASRADGGSGNTISGMRETQYF. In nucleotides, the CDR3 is TGTGCCAGCAGAGCCGACGGGGGCTCTGGAAACACCATTAGCGGGATGCGTGAGACCCAGTACTTC.

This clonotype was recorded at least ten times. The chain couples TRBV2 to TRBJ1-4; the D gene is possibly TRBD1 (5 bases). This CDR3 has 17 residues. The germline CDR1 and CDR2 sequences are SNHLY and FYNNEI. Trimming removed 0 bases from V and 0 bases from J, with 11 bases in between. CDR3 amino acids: CASSEAGDGTTNEKLFF. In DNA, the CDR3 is TGTGCCAGCAGTGAAGCCGGGGACGGAACAACTAATGAAAAACTGTTTTTT.

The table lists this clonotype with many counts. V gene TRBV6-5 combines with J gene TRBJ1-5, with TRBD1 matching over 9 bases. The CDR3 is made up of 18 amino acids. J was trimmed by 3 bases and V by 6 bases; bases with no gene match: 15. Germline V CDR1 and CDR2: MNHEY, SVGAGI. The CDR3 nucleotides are TGTGCCAGCAGCCGTACCCCACCTGGACAGGGGACCAATCAGCCCCAGCATTTT. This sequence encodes CASSRTPPGQGTNQPQHF.

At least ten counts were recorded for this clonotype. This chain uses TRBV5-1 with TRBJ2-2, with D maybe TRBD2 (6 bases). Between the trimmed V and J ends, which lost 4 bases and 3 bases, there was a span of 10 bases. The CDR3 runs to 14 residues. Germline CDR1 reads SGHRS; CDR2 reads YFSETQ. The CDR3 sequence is CASSRTGDTGELFF. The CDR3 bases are TGCGCCAGCAGCCGCACGGGGGACACCGGGGAGCTGTTTTTT.

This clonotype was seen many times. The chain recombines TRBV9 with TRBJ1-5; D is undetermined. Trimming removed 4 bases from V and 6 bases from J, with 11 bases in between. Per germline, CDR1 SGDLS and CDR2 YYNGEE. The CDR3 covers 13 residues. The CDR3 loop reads CASSSTTVQPQHF. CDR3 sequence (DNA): TGTGCCAGCAGCTCGACGACGGTTCAGCCCCAGCATTTT.

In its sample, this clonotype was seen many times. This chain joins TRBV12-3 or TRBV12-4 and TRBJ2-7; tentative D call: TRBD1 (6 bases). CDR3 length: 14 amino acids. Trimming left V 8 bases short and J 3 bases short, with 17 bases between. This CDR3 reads CASARGGQYYEQYF. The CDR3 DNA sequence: TGTGCCAGCGCTCGAGGCGGACAGTACTACGAGCAGTACTTC.

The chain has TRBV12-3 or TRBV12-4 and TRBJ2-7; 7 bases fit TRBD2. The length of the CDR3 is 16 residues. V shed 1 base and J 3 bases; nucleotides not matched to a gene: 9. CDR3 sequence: CASSLGFGRQLYEQYF. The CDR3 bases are TGTGCCAGCAGTTTAGGTTTCGGGAGGCAGCTCTACGAGCAGTACTTC.

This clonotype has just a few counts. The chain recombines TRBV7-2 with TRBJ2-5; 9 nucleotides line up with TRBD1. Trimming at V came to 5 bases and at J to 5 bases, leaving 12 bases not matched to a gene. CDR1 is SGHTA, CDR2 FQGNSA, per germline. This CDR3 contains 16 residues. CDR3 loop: CASSQKVGTGKETQYF. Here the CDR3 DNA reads TGTGCCAGCAGCCAAAAAGTCGGGACAGGGAAGGAGACCCAGTACTTC.

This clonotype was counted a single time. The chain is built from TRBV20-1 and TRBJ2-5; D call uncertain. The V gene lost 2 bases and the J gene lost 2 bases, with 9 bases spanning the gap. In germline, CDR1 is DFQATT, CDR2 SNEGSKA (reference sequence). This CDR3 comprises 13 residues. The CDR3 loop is CSARKDGQETQYF. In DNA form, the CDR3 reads TGCAGTGCTAGAAAGGACGGGCAAGAGACCCAGTACTTC.

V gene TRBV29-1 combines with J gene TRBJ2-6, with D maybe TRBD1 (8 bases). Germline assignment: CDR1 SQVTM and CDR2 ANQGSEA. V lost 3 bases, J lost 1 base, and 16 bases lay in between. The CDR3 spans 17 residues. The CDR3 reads CSVELNRGGSGANVLTF. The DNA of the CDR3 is TGCAGCGTTGAGTTGAACAGGGGGGGGTCTGGGGCCAACGTCCTGACTTTC.

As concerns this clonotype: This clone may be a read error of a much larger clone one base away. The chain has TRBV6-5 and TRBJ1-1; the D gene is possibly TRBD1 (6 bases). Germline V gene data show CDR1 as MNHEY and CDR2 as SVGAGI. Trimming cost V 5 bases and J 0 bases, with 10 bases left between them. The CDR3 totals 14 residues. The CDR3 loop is CASSRTDMNTEAFF. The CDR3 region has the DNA TGTGCCAGCAGTAGGACAGACATGAACACTGAAGCTTTCTTT.

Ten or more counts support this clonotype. CDR3 nucleotide sequence: TGTGCCATCAGTCCTTCTCCGGGGGACACTGAAGCTTTCTTT. Encoded protein: CAISPSPGDTEAFF. J is TRBJ1-1 and V is TRBV10-3; TRBD1 is a possible D gene (5 bases). The germline V gene encodes CDR1 ENHRY and CDR2 SYGVKD. The CDR3 runs to 14 residues. The ends were cut back, 5 bases at V and 3 bases at J, with 13 bases in the middle.

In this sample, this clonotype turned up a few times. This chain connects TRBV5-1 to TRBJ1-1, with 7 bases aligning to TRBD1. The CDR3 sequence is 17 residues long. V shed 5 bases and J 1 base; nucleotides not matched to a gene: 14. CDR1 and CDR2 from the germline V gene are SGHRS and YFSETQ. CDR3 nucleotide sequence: TGCGCCAGCAGAGGGTCGGCAGGGGGGAGGGGGAACACTGAAGCTTTCTTT. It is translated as CASRGSAGGRGNTEAFF.

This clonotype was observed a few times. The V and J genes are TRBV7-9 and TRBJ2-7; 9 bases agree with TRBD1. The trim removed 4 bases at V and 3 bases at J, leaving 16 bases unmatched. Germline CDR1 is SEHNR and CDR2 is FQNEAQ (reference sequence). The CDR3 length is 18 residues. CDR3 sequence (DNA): TGTGCCAGCAGCTCTTCACAAACCGGGACAGGGAGTCTCTACGAGCAGTACTTC. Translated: CASSSSQTGTGSLYEQYF.

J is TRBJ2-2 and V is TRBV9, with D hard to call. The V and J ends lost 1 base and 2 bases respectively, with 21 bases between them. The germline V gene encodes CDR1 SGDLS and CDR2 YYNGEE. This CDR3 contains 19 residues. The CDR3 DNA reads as TGTGCCAGCAGCGTAAGTTTAGTGACGGCCGAACTTAACACCGGGGAGCTGTTTTTT. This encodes CASSVSLVTAELNTGELFF.

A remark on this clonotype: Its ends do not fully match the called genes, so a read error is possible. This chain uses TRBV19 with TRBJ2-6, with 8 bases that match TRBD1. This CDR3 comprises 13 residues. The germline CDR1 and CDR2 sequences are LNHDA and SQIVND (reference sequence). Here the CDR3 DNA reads TGTGCCAGTAGTATAACAGGGGGCAACGTCCTGACTTTC. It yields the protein CASSITGGNVLTF.

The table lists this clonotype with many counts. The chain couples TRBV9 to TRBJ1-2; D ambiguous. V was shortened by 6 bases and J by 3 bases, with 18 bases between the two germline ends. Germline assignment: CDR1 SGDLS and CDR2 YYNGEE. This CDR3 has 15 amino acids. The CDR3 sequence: CASNPGGGWDYGYTF. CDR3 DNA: TGTGCCAGCAACCCCGGCGGTGGATGGGACTATGGCTACACCTTC.

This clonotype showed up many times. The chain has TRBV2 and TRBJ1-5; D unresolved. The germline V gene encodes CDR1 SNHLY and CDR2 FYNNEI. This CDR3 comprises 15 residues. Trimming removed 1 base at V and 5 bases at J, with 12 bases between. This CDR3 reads CASSEVGTAHQPQHF. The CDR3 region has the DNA TGTGCCAGCAGTGAAGTAGGAACGGCGCATCAGCCCCAGCATTTT.

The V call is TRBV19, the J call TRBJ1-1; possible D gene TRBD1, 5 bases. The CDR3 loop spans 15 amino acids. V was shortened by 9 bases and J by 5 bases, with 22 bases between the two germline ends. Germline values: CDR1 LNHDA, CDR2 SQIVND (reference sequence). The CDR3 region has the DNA TGTGCCAGCTCACCACCGCAGGGTCTGAGAACTGAAGCTTTCTTT. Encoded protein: CASSPPQGLRTEAFF.

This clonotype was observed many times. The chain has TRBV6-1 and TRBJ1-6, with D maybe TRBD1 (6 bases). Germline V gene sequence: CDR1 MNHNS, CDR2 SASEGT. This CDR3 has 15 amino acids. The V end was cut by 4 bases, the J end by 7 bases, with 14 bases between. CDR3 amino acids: CASSGSTGTNSPLHF. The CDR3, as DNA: TGTGCCAGCAGTGGATCTACAGGGACCAATTCACCCCTCCACTTT.

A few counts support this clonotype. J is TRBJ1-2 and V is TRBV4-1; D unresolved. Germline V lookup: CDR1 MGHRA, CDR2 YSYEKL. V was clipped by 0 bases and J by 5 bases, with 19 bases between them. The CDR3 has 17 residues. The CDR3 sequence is CASSQDSGFVHLYGYTF. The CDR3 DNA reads TGCGCCAGCAGCCAAGATTCGGGGTTCGTACACCTATATGGCTACACCTTC.

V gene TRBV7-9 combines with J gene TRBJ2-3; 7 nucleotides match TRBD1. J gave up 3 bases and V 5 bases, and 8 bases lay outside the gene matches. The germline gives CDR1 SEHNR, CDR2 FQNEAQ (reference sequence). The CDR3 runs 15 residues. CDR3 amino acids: CASSKDRVGTDTQYF. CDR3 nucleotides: TGTGCCAGCAGCAAAGACAGGGTGGGAACAGATACGCAGTATTTT. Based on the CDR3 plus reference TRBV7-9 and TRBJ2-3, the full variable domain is DTGVSQNPRHKITKRGQNVTFRCDPISEHNRLYWYRQTLGQGPEFLTYFQNEAQLEKSRLLSDRFSAERPKGSFSTLEIQRTEQGDSAMYLCASSKDRVGTDTQYFGPGTRLTVL.

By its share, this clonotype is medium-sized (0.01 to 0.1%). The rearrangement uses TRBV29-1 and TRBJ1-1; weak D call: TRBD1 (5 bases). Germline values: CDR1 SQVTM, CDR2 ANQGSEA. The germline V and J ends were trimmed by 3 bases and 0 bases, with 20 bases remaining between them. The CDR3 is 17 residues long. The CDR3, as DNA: TGCAGCGTTGACGGATTGGGGCAGGGAGGCTTGAACACTGAAGCTTTCTTT. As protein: CSVDGLGQGGLNTEAFF.